A selection of T cell receptor beta chains follows, all from one sample in a study of T cell responses to AZD1222 COVID-19 vaccine. Clones were sequenced by immunoSEQ multiplex PCR, and TCRdb holds only the in-frame ones, with some missing. The sample lists 120,000 to 150,000 clones, 88% occurring once. The sample consisted of peripheral blood, taken 28 days after the second dose of the MenACWY control vaccine. Receptors were obtained from an adult who received the MenACWY meningococcal vaccine as a control. The conserved cysteine and the conserved F or W are not part of the CDR3 here. Fields, in order: V gene, J gene, CDR3 protein.

v_call: TRBV11-2; j_call: TRBJ2-5; cdr3_aa: ASSQEFGSQETQY
v_call: TRBV19; j_call: TRBJ1-4; cdr3_aa: ASSITDPQKLF
v_call: TRBV5-1; j_call: TRBJ2-4; cdr3_aa: ASSATVAKNIQY
v_call: TRBV10-3; j_call: TRBJ2-7; cdr3_aa: AISESMGYEQY
v_call: TRBV2; j_call: TRBJ1-1; cdr3_aa: ASSEALDRVKNTEAF
v_call: TRBV4-1; j_call: TRBJ2-7; cdr3_aa: ASSQSMNYEQY
v_call: TRBV27; j_call: TRBJ1-6; cdr3_aa: ASSLFRGASYSPLH
v_call: TRBV5-1; j_call: TRBJ2-5; cdr3_aa: ASSDGSRETQY
v_call: TRBV28; j_call: TRBJ2-6; cdr3_aa: ASSPPVASGANVLT
v_call: TRBV2; j_call: TRBJ2-4; cdr3_aa: ASSAGPKNIQY
v_call: TRBV5-5; j_call: TRBJ1-4; cdr3_aa: ASGELDEKLF
v_call: TRBV19; j_call: TRBJ1-5; cdr3_aa: ASSPRQGRGPQH
v_call: TRBV19; j_call: TRBJ2-1; cdr3_aa: ASSIEGAKGQF